The present T cell receptor beta chain was sequenced within a study of neurological immune-mediated disorders. TCRdb called the 5' RACE reads again in MiXCR, with one record for every CDR3 protein. The table records 90,000 to 100,000 distinct CDR3 sequences, 3.5% of them present only once. This clonotype was seen repeatedly, ten times or more. Sequences were obtained from PBMCs. This receptor was identified in a woman under 30 with multiple sclerosis.

The CDR3 here is CAWSETGSGQYF. CDR3 sequence (DNA): TGTGCCTGGAGTGAGACAGGCTCTGGGCAGTACTTC. The rearrangement joins TRBV30 to TRBJ2-7, with D tentatively TRBD1 (6 bases). V was shortened by 1 base and J by 9 bases, with 13 bases between the two germline ends. Germline V gene lookup returns CDR1 GTSNPN and CDR2 SVGIG (reference sequence). CDR3 length equals 12 residues.